These 22 T cell receptor beta chains came from one sample sequenced in a study of blood T cell repertoires in COVID-19. Assay: immunoSEQ multiplex PCR; the TCRdb copy retains only in-frame clones and omits some. The sample lists 95,000 to 150,000 clones, roughly 90% occurring once. The specimen was peripheral blood. Receptors were obtained from a man aged 35-49 years with acute or convalescent COVID-19.

The chain combines TRBV7-7 with TRBJ2-3, with D possibly matching TRBD1 (5 bases). Germline CDR1 reads SSHAT; CDR2 reads FNYEAQ (reference sequence). Trimming removed 2 bases from V and 0 bases from J, with 9 bases in between. The CDR3 has 15 residues. In DNA, the CDR3 is TGTGCCAGCAGCTTATCGGACACAAGCACAGATACGCAGTATTTT. Residues: CASSLSDTSTDTQYF.

V gene TRBV2 combines with J gene TRBJ2-7; TRBD1 is a possible D gene (6 bases). CDR3 size: 11 residues. In germline, CDR1 is SNHLY, CDR2 FYNNEI. The ends were cut back, 7 bases at V and 4 bases at J, with 8 bases in the middle. CDR3 sequence (DNA): TGTGCCAGCAAGGGGGAATACGAGCAGTACTTC. It encodes CASKGEYEQYF.

The chain links TRBV30 to TRBJ1-2; a possible D gene is TRBD1 (5 bases). Trimming stripped 6 bases from V and 3 bases from J, with 20 bases between. The CDR3 spans 15 residues. The germline V gene encodes CDR1 GTSNPN and CDR2 SVGIG (reference sequence). CDR3 region: CACPHGGIPYYGYTF. The DNA of the CDR3 is TGTGCCTGCCCCCACGGGGGAATCCCCTACTATGGCTACACCTTC. Supplemented by reference TRBV30 and TRBJ1-2, the full variable domain reads SQTIHQWPATLVQPVGSPLSLECTVEGTSNPNLYWYRQAAGRGLQLLFYSVGIGQISSEVPQNLSASRPQDRQFILSSKKLLLSDSGFYLCACPHGGIPYYGYTFGSGTRLTVV.

This clone has only one observation. The chain couples TRBV6-5 to TRBJ2-7, with D perhaps TRBD2 (5 bases). V lost 2 bases to trimming and J lost 2 bases, with 13 bases between them. Germline V gene lookup returns CDR1 MNHEY and CDR2 SVGAGI. This CDR3 comprises 15 residues. The CDR3 region is CASSYPSSSTYEQYF. The CDR3 bases are TGTGCCAGCAGTTACCCCTCTAGCAGTACCTACGAGCAGTACTTC.

V is TRBV27 and J is TRBJ1-4; D gene uncertain. The length of the CDR3 is 14 residues. CDR1 and CDR2 from the germline V gene are MNHEY and SMNVEV (reference sequence). Between the trimmed V and J ends, which lost 6 bases and 0 bases, there was a span of 8 bases. The CDR3 DNA is TGTGCCAGCAGCCCCAGGACAACTAATGAAAAACTGTTTTTT. The encoded protein is CASSPRTTNEKLFF.

The chain recombines TRBV6-2 or TRBV6-3 with TRBJ1-6; D remains unclear. Germline V lookup: CDR1 MNHEY, CDR2 SVGEGT. The CDR3 has 15 residues. The V and J ends lost 4 bases and 0 bases respectively, with 7 bases between them. The CDR3 loop is CASSSTDSYNSPLHF. CDR3 DNA: TGTGCCAGCAGTTCGACTGACTCCTATAATTCACCCCTCCACTTT.

V gene TRBV6-5 combines with J gene TRBJ1-5; maybe TRBD1 (6 bases). V lost 7 bases and J lost 3, with 13 bases in between. This CDR3 is built from 14 residues. Germline values: CDR1 MNHEY, CDR2 SVGAGI. CDR3 nucleotides: TGTGCCAGCAAACCGGACAGAATCAATCAGCCCCAGCATTTT. This sequence encodes CASKPDRINQPQHF.

The chain carries TRBV7-6 and TRBJ2-3; 10 bases align to TRBD1. The CDR3 consists of 17 residues. Per the germline V gene, CDR1 is SGHVS and CDR2 is FNYEAQ. V was pared by 5 bases and J by 6 bases, with 14 bases of the junction left unmatched. The CDR3 spells CASSTNPGTGVADTQYF. CDR3 nucleotide sequence: TGTGCCAGCAGCACCAACCCCGGGACAGGGGTAGCCGATACGCAGTATTTT.

The chain has TRBV6-5 and TRBJ2-3; D perhaps matches TRBD2 (5 bases). CDR1 and CDR2 from the germline V gene are MNHEY and SVGAGI. The CDR3 length is 13 residues. The V and J ends lost 7 bases and 3 bases respectively, with 11 bases between them. In DNA, the CDR3 is TGTGCCAGCACGGTCTCGGGAACAGATACGCAGTATTTT. Its translation is CASTVSGTDTQYF.

The rearrangement joins TRBV24-1 to TRBJ2-1; 10 positions match TRBD1. Germline V gene data show CDR1 as KGHDR and CDR2 as SFDVKD. The CDR3 totals 15 residues. Trimming cost V 3 bases and J 5 bases; bases outside gene matches: 3. The CDR3 DNA follows: TGTGCCACCAGTGATCGGGACAGGGGAAACAATGAGCAGTTCTTC. Its translation: CATSDRDRGNNEQFF.

This clone appeared once. This chain uses TRBV27 with TRBJ2-7, with D perhaps TRBD1 (5 bases). Germline CDR1 MNHEY, CDR2 SMNVEV (reference sequence). Trimming pared 8 bases from V and 5 bases from J, leaving 19 bases between. The CDR3 contains 14 residues. CDR3 amino acids: CASSPGRGIDEQYF. For the CDR3, the DNA is TGTGCCAGCTCTCCGGGTAGGGGTATCGACGAGCAGTACTTC.

The chain has TRBV5-8 and TRBJ2-7; 7 nucleotides line up with TRBD2. The CDR3 loop spans 16 amino acids. Germline V lookup: CDR1 SGHTS, CDR2 YDEGEE. V shed 1 base, J shed 0 bases, and the junction held 7 bases outside the gene matches. In DNA form, the CDR3 reads TGTGCCAGCAGCTTGAGCGGCGGGAGTAGCTCCTACGAGCAGTACTTC. As protein: CASSLSGGSSSYEQYF.

The rearrangement joins TRBV4-1 to TRBJ1-4, with 7 bases that match TRBD1. From germline, CDR1 is MGHRA and CDR2 YSYEKL. After removal of 3 bases from V and 8 bases from J, the junction contained 6 bases not matched to a gene. This CDR3 is 14 amino acids long. The CDR3 coding sequence is TGCGCCAGCAGCCAGACAGGGTCACGGGAAAAACTGTTTTTT. Amino acids: CASSQTGSREKLFF.

The chain has TRBV10-3 and TRBJ1-3; D is ambiguous. The V gene lost 11 bases and the J gene lost 0 bases, with 17 bases spanning the gap. In germline, CDR1 is ENHRY, CDR2 SYGVKD. This CDR3 region has 15 residues. CDR3 bases: TGTGCCTTCGGGGTAGGCAGCGGCTCTGGAAACACCATATATTTT. Encoded protein: CAFGVGSGSGNTIYF.

The gene calls are TRBV24-1 and TRBJ2-5; no clear D. V was clipped by 3 bases and J by 3 bases, with 4 bases between them. CDR3 size: 12 residues. Germline V gives CDR1 KGHDR, CDR2 SFDVKD. CDR3 residues: CATSDLEETQYF. CDR3 coding DNA: TGTGCCACCAGTGATCTCGAAGAGACCCAGTACTTC.

This chain joins TRBV13 and TRBJ1-6; TRBD1 matches 7 bases. This CDR3 has 15 amino acids. The V segment lost 2 bases and the J segment 7 bases; nucleotides outside the gene matches: 5. Germline CDR1 and CDR2: PRHDT and FYEKMQ (reference sequence). The CDR3 coding sequence is TGTGCCAGCAGCTTAAGGGTAGGGGGCAATTCACCCCTCCACTTT. Translated, it gives CASSLRVGGNSPLHF.

The genes are TRBV2 and TRBJ1-5; 7 bases line up with TRBD1. With V trimmed by 5 bases and J by 6 bases, 7 bases remained unmatched. This CDR3 contains 14 residues. The germline V gene encodes CDR1 SNHLY and CDR2 FYNNEI. For the CDR3, the DNA is TGTGCCAGCAGTTCCCAGGGACAGAGTCAGCCCCAGCATTTT. Its protein is CASSSQGQSQPQHF.

The rearrangement links TRBV3-1 (or the pseudogene TRBV3-2) to TRBJ1-4; 9 bases match TRBD1. Germline CDR1 reads LGHDT; CDR2 reads YNNKEL (reference sequence). The CDR3 has 16 amino acids. With V trimmed by 3 bases and J by 5 bases, 7 bases remained unmatched. The CDR3 coding sequence is TGTGCCAGCAGCCATCGAGGGGACAGGGAGAATGAAAAACTGTTTTTT. Translating gives CASSHRGDRENEKLFF.

The rearrangement joins TRBV30 to TRBJ1-1; D might be TRBD1 (5 bases). Trimming stripped 0 bases from V and 4 bases from J, with 15 bases between. CDR1 is GTSNPN and CDR2 is SVGIG in the germline V gene (reference sequence). The CDR3 extends over 15 amino acids. The CDR3 is CAWSVGAPGSTEAFF. The CDR3 DNA is TGTGCCTGGAGTGTAGGGGCTCCCGGGAGCACTGAAGCTTTCTTT. The whole variable domain, filled in from reference TRBV30 and TRBJ1-1, reads SQTIHQWPATLVQPVGSPLSLECTVEGTSNPNLYWYRQAAGRGLQLLFYSVGIGQISSEVPQNLSASRPQDRQFILSSKKLLLSDSGFYLCAWSVGAPGSTEAFFGQGTRLTVV.

For this clone: Additional DNA sequences in this sample encode the identical CDR3. The rearrangement links TRBV19 to TRBJ2-1; D might be TRBD1 (6 bases). CDR3 length: 13 residues. Germline CDR1 reads LNHDA; CDR2 reads SQIVND (reference sequence). Trimming removed 5 bases from V and 4 bases from J, with 9 bases in between. The CDR3 reads CASSSRGYNEQFF. The CDR3 region has the DNA TGTGCCAGTAGTTCCAGGGGTTACAATGAGCAGTTCTTC.

This chain joins TRBV19 and TRBJ1-5; a possible D gene is TRBD1 (6 bases). The CDR3 covers 15 residues. The germline CDR1 and CDR2 sequences are LNHDA and SQIVND (reference sequence). V lost 2 bases and J lost 5, with 13 bases in between. The chain's CDR3 is CASSIRGAGDQPQHF. CDR3 nucleotide sequence: TGTGCCAGTAGTATAAGGGGGGCGGGAGATCAGCCCCAGCATTTT. The whole variable domain, filled in from reference TRBV19 and TRBJ1-5, reads DGGITQSPKYLFRKEGQNVTLSCEQNLNHDAMYWYRQDPGQGLRLIYYSQIVNDFQKGDIAEGYSVSREKKESFPLTVTSAQKNPTAFYLCASSIRGAGDQPQHFGDGTRLSIL.

Of note for this clone: At one of its ends the junction is not consistent with the germline gene, which may arise from a read error. The genes are TRBV29-1 and TRBJ2-7; 8 positions agree with TRBD2. This CDR3 spans 14 amino acids. Germline V gene sequence: CDR1 SQVTM, CDR2 ANQGSEA. The CDR3 region has the DNA TGCAGCGTTCAAGAGCGGGAGAAATCCTACGAGCAGTACTTC. Its protein is CSVQEREKSYEQYF.